This T cell receptor beta chain was retrieved from a study of control samples from healthy donors and cancer patients. Profiled with immunoSEQ multiplex PCR; TCRdb holds only in-frame clones, not every one. The profile shows around 200,000 clones, about nine tenths of them singletons. The CDR3 sequence is 14 residues long. The germline V gene has CDR1 SGHRS and CDR2 YFSETQ. V lost 4 bases to trimming and J lost 2 bases; unmatched junction nucleotides: 2. The material sequenced was blood. This rearrangement joins TRBV5-1 to TRBJ2-3; 9 positions agree with TRBD2. The sequence derives from a woman aged 25 to 45 in good health. The CDR3 sequence is CASSLAGNTDTQYF. DNA for the CDR3: TGCGCCAGCAGCCTAGCGGGGAACACAGATACGCAGTATTTT. The variable domain in full, completed from reference TRBV5-1 and TRBJ2-3, reads KAGVTQTPRYLIKTRGQQVTLSCSPISGHRSVSWYQQTPGQGLQFLFEYFSETQRNKGNFPGRFSGRQFSNSRSEMNVSTLELGDSALYLCASSLAGNTDTQYFGPGTRLTVL.